This is a list of T cell receptor beta chains from one sample in a study of T cell repertoires in cytomegalovirus infection. TCRdb recomputed calls from the reads with MiXCR, one row per CDR3 protein. Of 50,000 to 65,000 distinct CDR3 sequences listed, 20% were seen once; the top ten hold about 68%. Antigen specificity for these receptors is unknown. The sample consisted of CD8+ T cells from cultured PBMCs, taken from culture after CMV antigen stimulation. Receptor source: a human donor in good health (CMV status not recorded). Some clones in this sample may be carry-over from other donors' samples. Each CDR3 is given with its conserved first and last residue. A D gene is named only where the DNA matches it firmly. Some rows have no size entry. The others give once, few or many, or a class for an expanded clone.

TGTGCCAGCAGTTCTCCCAACACTGAAGCTTTCTTT,CASSSPNTEAFF,TRBJ1-1,NA,TRBV27,many
TGTGCCAGCAGCAAACAAACTACCGGGACAGGGTACAATGAGCAGTTCTTC,CASSKQTTGTGYNEQFF,TRBJ2-1,TRBD1,TRBV7-2,many
TGTGCCAGCAGTTTTACAGGGCGTTTATTCGATGAGCAGTTCTTC,CASSFTGRLFDEQFF,TRBJ2-1,NA,TRBV7-2,NA
TGTGCCAGCGGGGCCCAGGACTACCCGATCCAAGAGACCCAGTACTTC,CASGAQDYPIQETQYF,TRBJ2-5,NA,TRBV11-2,medium-sized
TGTGCCAGCAGTTACGGAGACGGGGAGCTGTTTTTT,CASSYGDGELFF,TRBJ2-2,NA,TRBV6-6,NA
TGTGCCAGCACCCTTTGGGGTTCACCCCTCCACTTT,CASTLWGSPLHF,TRBJ1-6,NA,TRBV27,NA
TGTGCCAGCAGCTTAGATCCTACCCCATCTGAGCAGTACTTC,CASSLDPTPSEQYF,TRBJ2-7,NA,TRBV7-2,few
TGTGCCAGCAGCGTAGCAACCGGAGCGGGGCCTAGCACAGATACGCAGTATTTT,CASSVATGAGPSTDTQYF,TRBJ2-3,TRBD2,TRBV9,few
TGTGCCAGCAGCTCCCCTATTACCTCCAACACTGAAGCTTTCTTT,CASSSPITSNTEAFF,TRBJ1-1,NA,TRBV7-9,few
TGTGCCAGCAGCTTAGGGACAGGCGCATATGGCTACACCTTC,CASSLGTGAYGYTF,TRBJ1-2,TRBD1,TRBV7-2,NA
TGTGCCAGCAGGAGGGTGGCGGACTCCTACGAGCAGTACTTC,CASRRVADSYEQYF,TRBJ2-7,NA,TRBV27,few
TGTGCCAGCAGTTCACTTAACAGGGGGCTAAAGACTGAAGCTTTCTTT,CASSSLNRGLKTEAFF,TRBJ1-1,TRBD1,TRBV27,NA
TGTGCCAGCAGGCTAGGGGCTACCAATCAAGAGACCCAGTACTTC,CASRLGATNQETQYF,TRBJ2-5,NA,TRBV27,NA
TGTGCCAGCAGCTTAGGAGGGAGCGGCAATCAGCCCCAGCATTTT,CASSLGGSGNQPQHF,TRBJ1-5,NA,TRBV7-2,NA
TGTGCCAGCAGCTTAGAAACGGGAGGGGGCTACGAGCAGTACTTC,CASSLETGGGYEQYF,TRBJ2-7,TRBD2,TRBV7-8,few
TGTGCCAGCAGCCCCCCTCAGCGGGACATGCGGGATGAGCAGTTCTTC,CASSPPQRDMRDEQFF,TRBJ2-1,NA,TRBV9,NA
TGTGCCAGCAGTTTCGGTAGCAATCAGCCCCAGCATTTT,CASSFGSNQPQHF,TRBJ1-5,NA,TRBV12-3/TRBV12-4,few
TGTGCCAGCAGCTTAAAGGGCGGTTCCTACGAGCAGTACTTC,CASSLKGGSYEQYF,TRBJ2-7,NA,TRBV7-2,NA
TGCAGTGCTATCACCGGGACAGAGTATGGCTACACCTTC,CSAITGTEYGYTF,TRBJ1-2,TRBD1,TRBV20-1,NA
TGCAGCGCTTCACCGGGACTAGAGAGGGAGACCCAGTACTTC,CSASPGLERETQYF,TRBJ2-5,TRBD2,TRBV29-1,NA
TGTGCCAGCAGCTGGGACAGCAGAGGCACTGAAGCTTTCTTT,CASSWDSRGTEAFF,TRBJ1-1,TRBD1,TRBV7-4,NA
TGTGCCAGCAGCTCCAGGTACAATGAGCAGTTCTTC,CASSSRYNEQFF,TRBJ2-1,NA,TRBV7-6,NA
TGTGCCATCAGTGGGGCAGGGACTCAAGAGACCCAGTACTTC,CAISGAGTQETQYF,TRBJ2-5,NA,TRBV10-3,NA
TGCGCCAGCAGTGTTTCAGCGGGGGGGATCTACAATGAGCAGTTCTTC,CASSVSAGGIYNEQFF,TRBJ2-1,TRBD2,TRBV5-1,few
TGTGCCAGTAGTATTCTTAGGACTAGCGGGAGTATCAATGAGCAGTTCTTC,CASSILRTSGSINEQFF,TRBJ2-1,TRBD2,TRBV19,NA
TGTGCCACCAGCAGCCGTAAGCGGCCCTCCTCCGATACGCAGTATTTT,CATSSRKRPSSDTQYF,TRBJ2-3,NA,TRBV15,NA
TGTGCCAGCAGTTACTCGAATGTCGGGGAGCTGTTTTTT,CASSYSNVGELFF,TRBJ2-2,NA,TRBV6-5,few
TGCGCCAGCAGCCAAGGAAGAGGGGACGAGCAGTACTTC,CASSQGRGDEQYF,TRBJ2-7,NA,TRBV4-3,few
TGTGCCAGCAGCTTTAGAGATACGGAAGAGACCCAGTACTTC,CASSFRDTEETQYF,TRBJ2-5,NA,TRBV7-2,NA
TGTGCCAGCAGCCCGATCGTGGAGCGGGAGAATGAGCAGTTCTTC,CASSPIVERENEQFF,TRBJ2-1,TRBD2,TRBV7-8,many
TGTGCCAGCAGTTTACGAAGGTTTCGCGGGAGCCCCCTTAGATCCTACAATGAGCAGTTCTTC,CASSLRRFRGSPLRSYNEQFF,TRBJ2-1,TRBD2,TRBV12-3/TRBV12-4,NA
TGTGCCAGCAGTTACTCTCCCGCTCTGGATGGCTACACCTTC,CASSYSPALDGYTF,TRBJ1-2,NA,TRBV6-5,NA
TGTGCCAGCAGTTCCCCGGACAGTAAAGAGACCCAGTACTTC,CASSSPDSKETQYF,TRBJ2-5,NA,TRBV28,NA
TGCAGTGCTAGAGTCCCTAGCATGTCCGCCTACGAGCAGTACTTC,CSARVPSMSAYEQYF,TRBJ2-7,NA,TRBV20-1,few
TGTGCCAGCAGCCAAGGGGGCCCCCGAGAGCAGTTCTTC,CASSQGGPREQFF,TRBJ2-1,TRBD1,TRBV7-8,many
TGTGCCAGCAGTTACTATACTCCCGACAGACCGTCCACGGGCTACACCTTC,CASSYYTPDRPSTGYTF,TRBJ1-2,NA,TRBV6-5,NA
TGTGCCAGCAGTTCGACAGGGGTGACCTACGAGCAGTACTTC,CASSSTGVTYEQYF,TRBJ2-7,TRBD1,TRBV6-6,many
TGTGCCAGCAGCTTAAGGTCTGCACTGCCCACAGATACGCAGTATTTT,CASSLRSALPTDTQYF,TRBJ2-3,NA,TRBV7-2,few
TGTGTCACGGCCCCCGGGAGGGCAGATACGCAGTATTTT,CVTAPGRADTQYF,TRBJ2-3,TRBD2,TRBV2,few
TGTGCTAGTGGTTTGGTACCCCGCGGGACAGGGAAGAACGAGCAGTACTTC,CASGLVPRGTGKNEQYF,TRBJ2-7,TRBD1,TRBV12-5,NA
TGTGCCAGCAGCGAGGGGCTAGCGGGGGGCCCGGGCCGTGAGCAGTTCTTC,CASSEGLAGGPGREQFF,TRBJ2-1,TRBD2,TRBV7-3,NA
TGTGCCAGCAGCCCCCCCTCCTACGAGCAGTACTTC,CASSPPSYEQYF,TRBJ2-7,NA,TRBV7-9,few
TGTGCCAGCAGGGATTCAGAGGACAGGGAAATATTAGATACGCAGTATTTT,CASRDSEDREILDTQYF,TRBJ2-3,TRBD1,TRBV12-3/TRBV12-4,few
TGTGCCAGCAGCCCACGACAGGGGGACTACGAGCAGTACTTC,CASSPRQGDYEQYF,TRBJ2-7,TRBD1,TRBV7-2,NA
TGTGCCAGCAGCACAGGTGGCACTGAAGCTTTCTTT,CASSTGGTEAFF,TRBJ1-1,NA,TRBV11-3,NA
TGTGCCAGCAGCTTAGGACAGGGAACCTACGAGCAGTACTTC,CASSLGQGTYEQYF,TRBJ2-7,TRBD1,TRBV11-1,few
TGTGCCAGCAGCTCAGGACAGGGGTGGAATGAAAAACTGTTTTTT,CASSSGQGWNEKLFF,TRBJ1-4,TRBD1,TRBV7-2,NA
TGCAGTGCTAGAGATGCCATCTCCAGCTACAATGAGCAGTTCTTC,CSARDAISSYNEQFF,TRBJ2-1,NA,TRBV20-1,few
TGTGCCAGCAGTCTCGGCCTTCACGGTCAGCCCCAGCATTTT,CASSLGLHGQPQHF,TRBJ1-5,NA,TRBV27,NA
TGTGCCAGCAGTTTAATCCAGGGGCCCCAAAACACCGGGGAGCTGTTTTTT,CASSLIQGPQNTGELFF,TRBJ2-2,NA,TRBV6-6,NA
TGTGCCAGCAGCTTAGATGGGACCGGGAAGGAACAGCATTTT,CASSLDGTGKEQHF,TRBJ1-5,NA,TRBV11-2,few
TGTGCCAGCAGCTGGGACTTAACCTACGAGCAGTACTTC,CASSWDLTYEQYF,TRBJ2-7,NA,TRBV7-6,NA
TGTGCCAGCACCAAAGGGACAGGGGGTTTTTACGAGCAGTACTTC,CASTKGTGGFYEQYF,TRBJ2-7,TRBD1,TRBV12-3/TRBV12-4,NA
TGTGCCAGCAGCCCTTTGACAGGGAGGGACACTGAAGCTTTCTTT,CASSPLTGRDTEAFF,TRBJ1-1,TRBD1,TRBV7-9,NA
TGTGCCAGCAGTGATCATCCGGAGGGCAATCAGCCCCAGCATTTT,CASSDHPEGNQPQHF,TRBJ1-5,NA,TRBV2,few
TGTGCCAGCAGCTTAGGGCCGGGATTCGGAGAAAGCTCCTACGAGCAGTACTTC,CASSLGPGFGESSYEQYF,TRBJ2-7,NA,TRBV7-2,NA
TGTGCCAGCAGTACCAGCGGGGGGGCTTCCTACGAGCAGTACTTC,CASSTSGGASYEQYF,TRBJ2-7,TRBD2,TRBV12-3/TRBV12-4,NA